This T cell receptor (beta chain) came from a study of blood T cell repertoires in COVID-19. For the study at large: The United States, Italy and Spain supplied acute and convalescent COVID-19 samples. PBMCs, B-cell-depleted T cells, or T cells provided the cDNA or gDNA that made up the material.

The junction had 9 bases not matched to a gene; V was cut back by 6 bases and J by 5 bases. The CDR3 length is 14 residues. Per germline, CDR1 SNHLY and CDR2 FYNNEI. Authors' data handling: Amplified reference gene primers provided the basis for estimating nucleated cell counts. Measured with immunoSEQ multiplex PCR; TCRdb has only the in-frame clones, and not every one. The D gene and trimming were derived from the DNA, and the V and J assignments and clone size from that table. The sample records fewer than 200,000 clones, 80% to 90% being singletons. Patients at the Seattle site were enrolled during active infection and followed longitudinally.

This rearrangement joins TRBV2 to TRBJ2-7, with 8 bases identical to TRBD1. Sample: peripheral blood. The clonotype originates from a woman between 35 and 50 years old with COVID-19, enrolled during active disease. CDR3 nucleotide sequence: TGTGCCAGCAGACAGGCAGGGGGCAAACACGAGCAGTACGTC. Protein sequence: CASRQAGGKHEQYV.